This T cell receptor beta chain comes out of a study of cytomegalovirus exposure and HLA in healthy donors. Study-wide results and caveats: The study listed roughly 160 cytomegalovirus-associated TCR beta chains. Further analysis, carried out later, found HLA-associated TCR beta chains more clonally expanded than equally common other chains.

This PCR relied on a set of 60 Vbeta primers and 13 Jbeta primers. Assay: immunoSEQ multiplex PCR; the TCRdb copy retains only in-frame clones and omits some. The sample includes around 210,000 clones. From germline, CDR1 is SGHTA and CDR2 FQGNSA. Trimming cost V 5 bases and J 4 bases, with 15 bases left between them. The CDR3 sequence is 15 residues long. Turning to this clone: Its antigen is unknown.

The receptor's source is a girl aged 2-10 years in good health and CMV-seropositive. Sequencing was performed on PBMCs. This rearrangement joins TRBV7-2 to TRBJ1-3; D unclear. CDR3 protein: CASSRAGGFGNTIYF. The CDR3 bases are TGTGCCAGCAGCCGCGCAGGAGGGTTCGGAAACACCATATATTTT. Complete variable domain (other parts from reference TRBV7-2 and TRBJ1-3): GAGVSQSPSNKVTEKGKDVELRCDPISGHTALYWYRQSLGQGLEFLIYFQGNSAPDKSGLPSDRFSAERTGGSVSTLTIQRTQQEDSAVYLCASSRAGGFGNTIYFGEGSWLTVV.